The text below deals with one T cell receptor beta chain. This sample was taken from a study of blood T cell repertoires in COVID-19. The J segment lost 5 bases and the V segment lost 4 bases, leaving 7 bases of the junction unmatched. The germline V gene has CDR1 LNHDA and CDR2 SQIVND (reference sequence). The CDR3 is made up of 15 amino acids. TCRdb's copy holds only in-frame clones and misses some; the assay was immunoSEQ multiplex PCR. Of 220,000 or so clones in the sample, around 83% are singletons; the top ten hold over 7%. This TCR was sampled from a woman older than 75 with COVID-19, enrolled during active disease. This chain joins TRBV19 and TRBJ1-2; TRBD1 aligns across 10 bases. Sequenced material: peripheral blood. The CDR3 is CASSTRDRGYYGYTF. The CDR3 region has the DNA TGTGCCAGTAGTACCCGGGACAGGGGATATTATGGCTACACCTTC.